This note documents a single T cell receptor beta chain sequence. As yet, its antigen is unknown. A multiplex PCR was run with 60 Vbeta primers and 13 Jbeta primers. Profiled with immunoSEQ multiplex PCR; TCRdb holds only in-frame clones, not every one. The data contain roughly 200,000 clones, around 77% of them singletons. The entry originates in a study of cytomegalovirus exposure and HLA in healthy donors. Points from the study as a whole: By a later analysis, the bulk of CMV-associated TCR beta chains appeared HLA-restricted. Among TCR sequences, most were rare, though some public TCRs appeared in many donors.

What was sequenced was PBMCs. The receptor was isolated from a woman aged 25-40 years in good health and CMV-seronegative.

CDR3 sequence: CASSGGRETQYF. CDR3 DNA: TGTGCCAGCAGCGGTGGGAGAGAGACCCAGTACTTC. The genes are TRBV7-9 and TRBJ2-5; D may be TRBD2 (5 bases). CDR3 length: 12 amino acids. V lost 5 bases and J lost 4, with 8 bases in between. Germline-derived CDR1 and CDR2 are SEHNR and FQNEAQ (reference sequence). The full variable domain, its missing parts supplied by reference TRBV7-9 and TRBJ2-5, is DTGVSQNPRHKITKRGQNVTFRCDPISEHNRLYWYRQTLGQGPEFLTYFQNEAQLEKSRLLSDRFSAERPKGSFSTLEIQRTEQGDSAMYLCASSGGRETQYFGPGTRLLVL.